The 20 T cell receptor beta chains reported below all come from one sample, sequenced in a study of cytomegalovirus exposure and HLA in healthy donors. This PCR relied on a set of 60 Vbeta primers and 13 Jbeta primers. The data were produced by immunoSEQ multiplex PCR, yet TCRdb's version contains in-frame clones alone and is incomplete. The table records roughly 140,000 clones, roughly 78% of them present only once. Sequencing was performed on PBMCs. These receptors were obtained from a young man in good health and CMV-seronegative.

Details on this clone: Different DNA sequences within this sample yield the same CDR3. This chain links TRBV4-2 with TRBJ2-5; 7 bases align to TRBD1. CDR1 and CDR2 from the germline V gene are LGHNA and YNFKEQ. The CDR3 consists of 14 residues. With V trimmed by 1 base and J by 3 bases, 2 bases remained unmatched. The CDR3: CASSQVGTEETQYF. CDR3 nucleotides: TGTGCCAGCAGCCAAGTCGGGACAGAAGAGACCCAGTACTTC.

The chain employs TRBV4-1 and TRBJ2-5; D is uncertain. The CDR3 extends over 13 amino acids. V lost 1 base to trimming and J lost 5 bases, with 8 bases between them. CDR1 is MGHRA, CDR2 YSYEKL, per germline. CDR3 sequence (DNA): TGCGCCAGCAGCCAAGTCCTGTTGGAGACCCAGTACTTC. Translating it yields CASSQVLLETQYF.

This clone has just one count. This chain connects TRBV11-2 to TRBJ2-7; a possible D gene is TRBD2 (6 bases). The V gene's germline CDR1 is SGHAT and CDR2 FQNNGV. There are 13 residues in the CDR3. V lost 7 bases, J lost 7 bases, and 17 bases lay in between. The CDR3 protein is CASTPLSGGEQYF. The CDR3 DNA is TGTGCCAGCACCCCTCTTAGCGGTGGAGAGCAGTACTTC.

The gene calls are TRBV5-4 and TRBJ1-1; D may be TRBD1 (6 bases). V was clipped by 4 bases and J by 11 bases, with 18 bases between them. This CDR3 spans 13 amino acids. CDR1 SGHNT and CDR2 YYREEE come from the germline V gene (reference sequence). Written as DNA, the CDR3 is TGTGCCAGCAGCATACAGGGTGCCCAGCGGGCTTTCTTT. Protein sequence: CASSIQGAQRAFF.

The gene calls are TRBV7-3 and TRBJ2-7, with TRBD1 identical over 8 bases. The V and J ends lost 2 bases and 7 bases, in that order; junction bases with no gene match: 4. The CDR3 has 13 amino acids. Per germline, CDR1 SGHTA and CDR2 FQGTGA. The CDR3 sequence: CASSLQGAQEQYF. DNA for the CDR3: TGTGCCAGCAGCTTACAGGGGGCGCAGGAGCAGTACTTC.

V usage is TRBV6-1 and J usage is TRBJ1-5; unclear D gene. CDR3 length: 13 residues. Germline assignment: CDR1 MNHNS and CDR2 SASEGT. Trimming stripped 2 bases from V and 5 bases from J, with 7 bases between. The CDR3 spells CASSESSDQPQHF. Written as DNA, the CDR3 is TGTGCCAGCAGTGAATCAAGCGATCAGCCCCAGCATTTT.

The chain couples TRBV7-3 to TRBJ2-2, with unresolved D. The germline V gene has CDR1 SGHTA and CDR2 FQGTGA. With 1 base removed from V and 4 bases from J, the gap between germline ends came to 4 bases. This CDR3 is 13 amino acids long. CDR3 in amino acids: CASSLSSTGELFF. CDR3 in DNA: TGTGCCAGCAGCTTAAGCAGCACCGGGGAGCTGTTTTTT.

The rearrangement links TRBV6-1 to TRBJ2-1; 7 nucleotides align to TRBD2. Germline loops: CDR1 MNHNS, CDR2 SASEGT. The CDR3 is made up of 16 amino acids. With V trimmed by 2 bases and J by 3 bases, 7 bases remained unmatched. The DNA of the CDR3 is TGTGCCAGCAGTGAATGGGCTAGCGGTCTCTACAATGAGCAGTTCTTC. Residues: CASSEWASGLYNEQFF.

The chain uses TRBV5-4 and TRBJ1-2; no clear D gene. The V gene's germline CDR1 is SGHNT and CDR2 YYREEE (reference sequence). The CDR3 totals 13 residues. Trimming shortened V by 4 bases and J by 2 bases, and 9 bases separated the two germline ends. For the CDR3, the DNA is TGTGCCAGCAGCCCTGACACGAACTATGGCTACACCTTC. It is translated as CASSPDTNYGYTF.

The chain joins TRBV9 to TRBJ2-5; 7 bases are a match to TRBD1. The ends lost 2 bases at V and 5 bases at J; junction bases unmatched: 9. CDR1 SGDLS and CDR2 YYNGEE come from the germline V gene. This CDR3 region has 15 residues. CDR3 protein: CASSVRGRGWETQYF. The CDR3 DNA sequence: TGTGCCAGCAGCGTTCGGGGCAGGGGGTGGGAGACCCAGTACTTC.

The chain links TRBV14 to TRBJ2-1, with no clear D. V was trimmed by 1 base and J by 9 bases, leaving 10 bases between them. The germline CDR1 and CDR2 sequences are SGHDN and FVKESK. This CDR3 contains 13 residues. The CDR3 DNA is TGTGCCAGCAGCCAAGTTCGAGTAAGTGAGCAGTTCTTC. Protein sequence: CASSQVRVSEQFF.

This chain links TRBV4-2 with TRBJ2-5; 9 nucleotides align to TRBD1. This CDR3 is 20 amino acids long. With V trimmed by 0 bases and J by 5 bases, 19 bases remained unmatched. The germline CDR1 and CDR2 sequences are LGHNA and YNFKEQ. The CDR3 nucleotides are TGTGCCAGCAGCCAAGAAAAAGGGAGAGCTAGGGGACAGGGTTCGGAGACCCAGTACTTC. Translation: CASSQEKGRARGQGSETQYF.

The chain joins TRBV4-2 to TRBJ1-2; 9 bases are a match to TRBD1. CDR1 is LGHNA and CDR2 is YNFKEQ in the germline V gene. Trimming removed 4 bases from V and 8 bases from J; junction bases left unmatched: 8. This CDR3 region has 14 residues. CDR3 sequence reads: CASSRTGGRGGYTF. In DNA form, the CDR3 reads TGTGCCAGCAGCCGAACAGGGGGCCGCGGGGGCTACACCTTC.

This clone was seen a handful of times. The V call is TRBV5-1, the J call TRBJ1-1, with a tentative D call TRBD1 (6 bases). Between the trimmed V and J ends, which lost 4 bases and 1 base, there was a span of 11 bases. The germline V gene encodes CDR1 SGHRS and CDR2 YFSETQ. The CDR3 extends over 14 amino acids. The CDR3 protein is CASSTGQPNTEAFF. The DNA for the CDR3 is TGCGCCAGCAGCACCGGACAGCCGAACACTGAAGCTTTCTTT.

The rearrangement joins TRBV7-6 to TRBJ2-7, with D perhaps TRBD1 (6 bases). Germline CDR1 SGHVS, CDR2 FNYEAQ. There are 14 residues in the CDR3. Trimming removed 1 base at V and 3 bases at J, with 10 bases between. As DNA, the CDR3 is TGTGCCAGCAGCTTAGGGGACAAGCACTACGAGCAGTACTTC. Translation: CASSLGDKHYEQYF. The full variable domain, rest sourced from reference TRBV7-6 and TRBJ2-7, is GAGVSQSPRYKVTKRGQDVALRCDPISGHVSLYWYRQALGQGPEFLTYFNYEAQQDKSGLPNDRFSAERPEGSISTLTIQRTEQRDSAMYRCASSLGDKHYEQYFGPGTRLTVT.

The chain is built from TRBV25-1 and TRBJ1-2; weak D call: TRBD1 (6 bases). Trimming removed 3 bases at V and 6 bases at J, with 11 bases between. The germline CDR1 and CDR2 sequences are MGHDK and SYGVNS. CDR3 length: 13 residues. The CDR3 DNA reads as TGTGCCAGCAGTGAGCCGGGACAACATGGCTACACCTTC. Its translation: CASSEPGQHGYTF.

The rearrangement uses TRBV2 and TRBJ2-3; the match to TRBD2 covers 10 bases. V lost 6 bases to trimming and J lost 2 bases; unmatched junction nucleotides: 8. The CDR3 length is 16 residues. Germline values: CDR1 SNHLY, CDR2 FYNNEI. DNA for the CDR3: TGTGCCAGCAGGTCAACTAGCGGGGTGATCACAGATACGCAGTATTTT. It codes for CASRSTSGVITDTQYF.

This clone was seen more than once but under ten times. V gene TRBV27 combines with J gene TRBJ2-7; 8 bases fit TRBD2. Per the germline V gene, CDR1 is MNHEY and CDR2 is SMNVEV (reference sequence). The V gene end was trimmed by 6 bases and the J gene end by 1 base; junction bases not matched to a gene: 8. The CDR3 has 15 amino acids. CDR3 amino acids: CASSPSGGQSYEQYF. The CDR3 DNA reads as TGTGCCAGCAGCCCGTCGGGGGGGCAATCCTACGAGCAGTACTTC.

The chain is built from TRBV14 and TRBJ2-1; D gene unclear. CDR1 SGHDN and CDR2 FVKESK come from the germline V gene. The CDR3 sequence is 19 residues long. V was shortened by 1 base and J by 10 bases, with 29 bases between the two germline ends. The CDR3 coding sequence is TGTGCCAGCAGCCAAGTTCTTCTTCAGGCAGCTATCCTGTCGGCGGAGCAGTTCTTC. This codes for CASSQVLLQAAILSAEQFF.

There are a few counts of this clone. This chain joins TRBV28 and TRBJ1-3; tentative D call: TRBD1 (5 bases). V was trimmed by 6 bases and J by 8 bases, leaving 20 bases between them. From germline, CDR1 is MDHEN and CDR2 SYDVKM. The CDR3 length is 15 residues. Here the CDR3 reads CASSAGPHSGDTIYF. CDR3 in DNA: TGTGCCAGCAGCGCAGGGCCCCACAGTGGTGACACCATATATTTT.